This T cell receptor beta chain was retrieved from a study of shared clonotypes between healthy human individuals. The method was immunoSEQ multiplex PCR; TCRdb's version includes in-frame clones alone and lacks a portion of them. The sample carries over a million clones, more than 65% recorded once. This CDR3 is 18 amino acids long. CDR1 is SGDLS, CDR2 YYNGEE, per germline. Trimming took off 3 bases at V and 0 bases at J, with 18 bases between the two ends. Sequenced: memory CD4+ T cells sorted from blood. Stated subset: CD45RA-negative fraction. V is TRBV9 and J is TRBJ2-2, with D possibly being TRBD1 (6 bases). The TCR originated in a man younger than 30 in good health. CDR3: CASSARTAYTTNTGELFF. In DNA, the CDR3 is TGTGCCAGCAGCGCCAGGACAGCCTATACCACGAACACCGGGGAGCTGTTTTTT.